This is a list of T cell receptor beta chains from one sample in a study of T cell responses to AZD1222 COVID-19 vaccine. TCRdb's table, derived via immunoSEQ multiplex PCR, lists solely in-frame clones and lacks some. The data contain 120,000 or so clones, 94% of them singletons. This sample comprised peripheral blood, obtained 28 days after the second AZD1222 dose. The receptors derive from an adult who received the AZD1222 COVID-19 vaccine. Both conserved end residues are part of each CDR3. A D gene is named only where the DNA matches it firmly.

>TRBJ1-2|-|TRBV11-2
TGTGCCAGCAGCGAAAACCGGGGACCCAGGACGGGCTACACCTTC
CASSENRGPRTGYTF
>TRBJ1-1|-|TRBV5-1
TGCGCCAGCAGCTTGGCGCTGAACACTGAAGCTTTCTTT
CASSLALNTEAFF
>TRBJ1-1|-|TRBV5-5
TGTGCCAGGACTCAGCCCCTTCCCGGGCAGGGTTTCGGAGCTTTCTTT
CARTQPLPGQGFGAFF
>TRBJ2-1|-|TRBV19
TGTGCCAGTAGTATTGGGGGGACGGTATACAATGAGCAGTTCTTC
CASSIGGTVYNEQFF
>TRBJ1-2|TRBD1|TRBV19
TGTGCCAGTAGTATGGGACAGGGGGCGCATGGCTACACCTTC
CASSMGQGAHGYTF
>TRBJ2-2|-|TRBV2
TGTGCCAGCACGGGAGAAATGAACACCGGGGAGCTGTTTTTT
CASTGEMNTGELFF
>TRBJ1-2|-|TRBV9
TGTGCCAGCAGCGTAACGGGTGACCGTGGCTACACCTTC
CASSVTGDRGYTF
>TRBJ1-4|-|TRBV19
TGTGCCAGTAGTAAATCCGACCCTAATGAAAAACTGTTTTTT
CASSKSDPNEKLFF
>TRBJ2-3|TRBD2|TRBV3-1/TRBV3-2
TGTGCCAGCAGCGCGCAGCGGGGGGGGGACACAGATACGCAGTATTTT
CASSAQRGGDTDTQYF
>TRBJ2-7|TRBD2|TRBV7-9
TGTGCCAGCAGCTTATCATCGGGAGGCCCGGGTGAGCAGTACTTC
CASSLSSGGPGEQYF